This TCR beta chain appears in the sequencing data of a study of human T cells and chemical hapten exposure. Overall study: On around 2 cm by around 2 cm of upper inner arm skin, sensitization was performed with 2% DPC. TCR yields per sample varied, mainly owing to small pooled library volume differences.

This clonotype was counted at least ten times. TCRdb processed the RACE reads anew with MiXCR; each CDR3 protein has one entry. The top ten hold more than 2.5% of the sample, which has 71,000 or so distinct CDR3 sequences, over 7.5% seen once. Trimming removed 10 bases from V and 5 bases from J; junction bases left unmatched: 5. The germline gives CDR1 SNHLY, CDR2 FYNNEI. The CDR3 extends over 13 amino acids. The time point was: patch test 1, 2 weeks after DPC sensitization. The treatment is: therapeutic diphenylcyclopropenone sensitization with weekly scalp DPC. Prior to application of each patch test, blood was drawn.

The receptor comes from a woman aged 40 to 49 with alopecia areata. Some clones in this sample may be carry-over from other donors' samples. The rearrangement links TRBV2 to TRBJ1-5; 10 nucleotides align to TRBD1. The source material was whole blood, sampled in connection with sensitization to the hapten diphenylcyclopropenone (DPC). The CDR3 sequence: CATSGQGHQPQHF. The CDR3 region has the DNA TGTGCCACCTCGGGACAGGGGCATCAGCCCCAGCATTTT.